This TCR beta chain comes out of a study of cytomegalovirus exposure and HLA in healthy donors. Study results and caveats: As a later analysis revealed, most CMV-associated TCR beta chains appeared HLA-restricted. In a later analysis, TCR beta V- and J-gene trimming was associated with a missense DCLRE1C variant. Reportedly, diagnosis of cytomegalovirus status by the classifier showed high specificity and sensitivity. The study flagged fewer than 200 TCR beta chains as cytomegalovirus-associated.

With V trimmed by 4 bases and J by 6 bases, 6 bases remained unmatched. This CDR3 has 13 residues. CDR1 and CDR2 (germline): SQVTM, ANQGSEA. To note about this clone: Its antigen remains unidentified.

With 60 Vbeta and 13 Jbeta primers, the PCR was carried out. The assay was immunoSEQ multiplex PCR, and TCRdb's table has in-frame clones only and misses some. Among some 150,000 clones listed, about 80% were seen once. This rearrangement joins TRBV29-1 to TRBJ1-5, with 7 bases that match TRBD1. The sequence derives from a man aged 30 to 39 in good health and CMV-seropositive. Sequencing was carried out using PBMCs. The CDR3 bases are TGCAGCGTTGTTCCGGCAGGGGGTCAGCCCCAGCATTTT. Translation: CSVVPAGGQPQHF.